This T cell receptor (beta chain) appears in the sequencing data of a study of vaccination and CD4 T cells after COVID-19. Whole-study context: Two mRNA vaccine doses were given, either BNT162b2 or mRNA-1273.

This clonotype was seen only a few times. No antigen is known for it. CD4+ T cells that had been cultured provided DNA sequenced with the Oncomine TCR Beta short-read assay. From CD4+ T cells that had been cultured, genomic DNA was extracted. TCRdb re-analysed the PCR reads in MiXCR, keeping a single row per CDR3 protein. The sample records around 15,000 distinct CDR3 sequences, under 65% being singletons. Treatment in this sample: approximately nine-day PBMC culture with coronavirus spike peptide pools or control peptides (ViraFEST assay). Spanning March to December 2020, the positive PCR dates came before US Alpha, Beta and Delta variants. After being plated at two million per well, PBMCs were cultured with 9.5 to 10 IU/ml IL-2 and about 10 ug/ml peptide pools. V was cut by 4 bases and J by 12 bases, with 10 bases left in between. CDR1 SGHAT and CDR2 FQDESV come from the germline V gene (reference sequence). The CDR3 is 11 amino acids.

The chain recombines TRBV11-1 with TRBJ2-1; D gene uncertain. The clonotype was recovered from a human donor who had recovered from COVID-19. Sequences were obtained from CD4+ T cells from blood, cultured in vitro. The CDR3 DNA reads TGTGCCAGCAGCTATCAGAGCGCGCAGTTCTTC. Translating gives CASSYQSAQFF.